This T cell receptor (beta chain) was observed in a study of T cells in Graves' hyperthyroidism and ophthalmopathy (dated by TCRdb to between 2017 and 2020). With regard to the full study: Peripheral blood samples were taken at the time of initial diagnosis, prior to any treatment. The 75 to 100 discovery patients were divided at random into training and test sets in a 7:3 ratio. After blood sampling, hyperthyroidism patients were treated with methimazole at a starting dose of 30 mg daily, and ophthalmopathy patients were treated with high-dose intravenous methylprednisolone. A discovery cohort of around 98 patients, roughly 45 with Graves' ophthalmopathy and over 55 with stable Graves' hyperthyroidism, was used to find distinguishing TCR V-J signatures. TCR Vbeta CDR3 sequencing of approximately 140 peripheral blood samples (over 40 ophthalmopathy, 75 to 80 hyperthyroidism and roughly 17 progressor patients) is reported in the paper. Whether ophthalmopathy could be predicted prospectively was tested in an independent validation cohort made up of fewer than 20 hyperthyroidism patients plus 17 patients who later progressed to ophthalmopathy. In addition, the study compared T-cell repertoires in thyroid tissue and in blood from several Graves' hyperthyroidism patients.

There are 14 amino acids in the CDR3, from cysteine to phenylalanine inclusive. The entry retains the CDR3 DNA only, 42 bases that are in frame from base 1. According to the germline V gene, CDR1 reads MGHDK and CDR2 reads SYGVNS. Trimming costs V 3 bases and J 5 bases, and their ends lie 10 bases apart. In the ophthalmopathy patients, disease was moderately to severely active, with a Clinical Activity Score of 3 or more, a NOSPECS grade of 4 or more, and a duration of less than 3 months. Patients with uncontrolled infections, other autoimmune diseases, pregnancy or lactation were excluded. Diagnoses relied on clinical symptoms, serum thyroxine and TRAb, thyroid ultrasound and orbital computed tomography. PBMCs were isolated from approximately 10 ml of fresh peripheral blood by Ficoll-Paque density gradient centrifugation. Trizol reagent was used to extract total RNA, and RNA quality was then checked on an Agilent 2100 Bioanalyzer.

Here is what the overall study found, with its caveats: In validation, the model predicted progression to ophthalmopathy a median of around 6.5 months before onset, with roughly 70% sensitivity and about 72% specificity. In cross-validation, a model built on a 13 V-J signature told ophthalmopathy apart from stable hyperthyroidism with less than 90% sensitivity and about 81% specificity, and in testing the same model reached 80%/75%. Sample size was not statistically predetermined, and investigators were not blinded to group allocation. Blood samples also contained most of the expanded thyroid clonotypes (frequency above 0.001), which suggests that blood repertoires may reflect thyroid immune responses.

This clonotype was picked up many times. What this receptor recognizes is not known. Within one base of it there is no much larger clone, and no base qualities were kept. TCR beta CDR3 regions were amplified from RNA transcripts. The first round of RT-PCR for the TCR CDR3 was performed with the HTBI primer set and the Qiagen OneStep RT-PCR kit. Libraries were constructed in a second round of multiplex PCR, after which size selection and purification were carried out. Paired-end sequencing of the libraries was performed with 100 bp reads on an Illumina HiSeq2000. The authors processed their data as follows. SOAPnuke was used to process the raw data, throwing out any read that contained adapters or uncalled bases, had a mean Phred below 15, or lacked an exact constant-primer or identifier match. COPE v1.2.5 was used to merge high-quality paired reads, and clonotypes were defined as unique nucleotide sequences. MiTCR v1.1 was used to align the clonotypes against IMGT TRBV, TRBD and TRBJ reference segments. The analysis included only V-J combinations with a frequency above 0.0001, which together covered more than 98% of the repertoires. The TCS score was defined as F50 (clonal expansion) divided by E x V (chaos), with BLOSUM62-based TCRdist calculated between CDR3 peptides within each V-J. Welch's t-statistics and random forest reduced around 510 V-J features to roughly 13, which were used in a naive Bayes classifier (R e1071). TCRdb's own reprocessing of the public reads used fastp at Q25 and MiXCR and kept productive beta chains. Identical CDR3 proteins give one entry, which carries the most common genes and DNA. These V and J calls are TCRdb output, not the study's own analysis. The sample data list approximately 250,000 distinct CDR3 sequences, and approximately 25% of these were observed just once. Together, the top ten hold under 40% of the sample.

Material: blood. This receptor chain uses TRBV25-1 and TRBJ2-2, with the D gene uncertain. The TCR comes from a woman between 40 and 55 years old with Graves' ophthalmopathy. The DNA sequence is given as TGTGCCAGCAGTGATACACGGAGTACCGGGGAGCTGTTTTTT. It encodes CASSDTRSTGELFF.